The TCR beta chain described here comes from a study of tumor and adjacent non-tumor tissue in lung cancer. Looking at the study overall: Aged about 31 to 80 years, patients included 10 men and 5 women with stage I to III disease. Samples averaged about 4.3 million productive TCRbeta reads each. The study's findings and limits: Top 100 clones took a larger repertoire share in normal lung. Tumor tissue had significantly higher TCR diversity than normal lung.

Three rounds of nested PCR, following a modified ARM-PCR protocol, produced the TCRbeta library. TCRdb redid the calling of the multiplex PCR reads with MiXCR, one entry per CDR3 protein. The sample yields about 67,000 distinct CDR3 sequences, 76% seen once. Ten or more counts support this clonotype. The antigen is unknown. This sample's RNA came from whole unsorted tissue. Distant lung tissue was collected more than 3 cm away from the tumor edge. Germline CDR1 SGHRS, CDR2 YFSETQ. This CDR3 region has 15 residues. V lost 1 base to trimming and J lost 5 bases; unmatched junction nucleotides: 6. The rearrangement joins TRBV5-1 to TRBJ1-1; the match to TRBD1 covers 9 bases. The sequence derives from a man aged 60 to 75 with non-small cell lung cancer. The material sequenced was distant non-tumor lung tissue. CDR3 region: CASSLKGQGLTEAFF. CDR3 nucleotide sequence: TGCGCCAGCAGCTTGAAGGGACAGGGTTTGACTGAAGCTTTCTTT.